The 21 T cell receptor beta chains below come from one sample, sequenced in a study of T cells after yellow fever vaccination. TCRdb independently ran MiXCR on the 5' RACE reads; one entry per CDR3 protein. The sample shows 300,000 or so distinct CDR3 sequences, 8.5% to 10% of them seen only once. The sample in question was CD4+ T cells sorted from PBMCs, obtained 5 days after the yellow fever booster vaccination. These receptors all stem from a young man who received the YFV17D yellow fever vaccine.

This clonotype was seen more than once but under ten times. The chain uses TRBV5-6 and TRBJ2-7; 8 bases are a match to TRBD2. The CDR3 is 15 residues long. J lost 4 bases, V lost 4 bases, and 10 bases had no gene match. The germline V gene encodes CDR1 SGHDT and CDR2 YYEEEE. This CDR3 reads CASSNIAGTSYEQYF. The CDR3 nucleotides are TGTGCCAGCAGCAATATAGCGGGGACCTCTTACGAGCAGTACTTC.

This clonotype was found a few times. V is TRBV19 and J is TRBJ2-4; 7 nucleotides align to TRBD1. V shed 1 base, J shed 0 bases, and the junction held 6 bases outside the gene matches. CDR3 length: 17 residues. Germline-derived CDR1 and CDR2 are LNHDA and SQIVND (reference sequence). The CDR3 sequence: CASSIGQGKLAKNIQYF. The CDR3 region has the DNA TGTGCCAGTAGTATAGGACAGGGCAAGTTAGCCAAAAACATTCAGTACTTC.

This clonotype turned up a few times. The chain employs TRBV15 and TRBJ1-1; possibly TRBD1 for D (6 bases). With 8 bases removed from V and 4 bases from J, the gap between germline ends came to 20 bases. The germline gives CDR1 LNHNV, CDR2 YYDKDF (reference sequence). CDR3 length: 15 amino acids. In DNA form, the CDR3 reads TGTGCCACCGAACCGGAGAGGGGGTTTGGCACTGAAGCTTTCTTT. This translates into CATEPERGFGTEAFF.

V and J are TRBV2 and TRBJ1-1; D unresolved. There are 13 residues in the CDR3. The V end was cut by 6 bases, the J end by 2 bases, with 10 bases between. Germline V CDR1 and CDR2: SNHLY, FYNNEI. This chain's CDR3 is CASRTVGNTEAFF. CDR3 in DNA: TGTGCCAGCAGAACGGTGGGTAACACTGAAGCTTTCTTT. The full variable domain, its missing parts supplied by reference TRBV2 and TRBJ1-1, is EPEVTQTPSHQVTQMGQEVILRCVPISNHLYFYWYRQILGQKVEFLVSFYNNEISEKSEIFDDQFSVERPDGSNFTLKIRSTKLEDSAMYFCASRTVGNTEAFFGQGTRLTVV.

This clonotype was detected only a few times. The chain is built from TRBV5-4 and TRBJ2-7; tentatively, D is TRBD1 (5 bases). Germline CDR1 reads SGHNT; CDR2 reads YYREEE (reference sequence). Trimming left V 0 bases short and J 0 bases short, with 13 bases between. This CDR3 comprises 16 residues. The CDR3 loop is CASSLEGALPSYEQYV. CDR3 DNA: TGTGCCAGCAGCTTGGAAGGGGCACTACCCTCCTACGAGCAGTACGTC.

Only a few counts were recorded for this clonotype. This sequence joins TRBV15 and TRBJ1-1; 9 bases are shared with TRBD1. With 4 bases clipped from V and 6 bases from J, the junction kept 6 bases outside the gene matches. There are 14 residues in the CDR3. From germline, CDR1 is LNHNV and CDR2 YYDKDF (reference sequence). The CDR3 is CATSKGQGLSEAFF. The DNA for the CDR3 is TGTGCCACCAGCAAAGGACAGGGGTTGTCTGAAGCTTTCTTT.

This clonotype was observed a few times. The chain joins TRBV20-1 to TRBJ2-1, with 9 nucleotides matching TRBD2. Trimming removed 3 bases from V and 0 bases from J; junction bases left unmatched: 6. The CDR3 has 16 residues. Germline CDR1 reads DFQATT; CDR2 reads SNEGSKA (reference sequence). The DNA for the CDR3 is TGCAGTGCTAGTTCTAGCGGGGTTAGCTCCTACAATGAGCAGTTCTTC. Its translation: CSASSSGVSSYNEQFF.

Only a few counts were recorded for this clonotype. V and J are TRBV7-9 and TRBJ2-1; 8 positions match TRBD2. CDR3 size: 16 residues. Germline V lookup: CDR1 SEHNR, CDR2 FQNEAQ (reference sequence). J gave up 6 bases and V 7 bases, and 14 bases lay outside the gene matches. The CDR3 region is CASNNPGGTSSNEQFF. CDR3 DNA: TGTGCCAGCAACAACCCGGGAGGGACCTCGTCCAATGAGCAGTTCTTC.

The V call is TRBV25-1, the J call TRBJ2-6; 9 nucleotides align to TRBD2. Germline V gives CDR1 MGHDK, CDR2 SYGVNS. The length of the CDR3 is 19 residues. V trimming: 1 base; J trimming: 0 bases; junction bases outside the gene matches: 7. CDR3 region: CASSESMLRGGSGANVLTF. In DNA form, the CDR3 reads TGTGCCAGCAGTGAATCCATGCTGCGGGGGGGCTCTGGGGCCAACGTCCTGACTTTC.

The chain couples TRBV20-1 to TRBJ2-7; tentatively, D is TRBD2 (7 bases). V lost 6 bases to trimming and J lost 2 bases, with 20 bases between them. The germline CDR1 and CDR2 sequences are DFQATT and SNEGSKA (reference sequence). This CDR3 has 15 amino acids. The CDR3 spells CSAKSAGARTYEQYV. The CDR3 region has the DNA TGCAGTGCCAAGAGTGCGGGGGCTAGGACCTACGAGCAGTACGTC.

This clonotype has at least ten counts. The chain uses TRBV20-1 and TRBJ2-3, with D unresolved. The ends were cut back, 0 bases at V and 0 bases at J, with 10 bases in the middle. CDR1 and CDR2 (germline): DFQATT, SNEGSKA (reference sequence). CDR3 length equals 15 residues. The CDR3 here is CSARDRLASTDTQYF. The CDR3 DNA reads TGCAGTGCTAGAGATCGACTGGCTAGCACAGATACGCAGTATTTT.

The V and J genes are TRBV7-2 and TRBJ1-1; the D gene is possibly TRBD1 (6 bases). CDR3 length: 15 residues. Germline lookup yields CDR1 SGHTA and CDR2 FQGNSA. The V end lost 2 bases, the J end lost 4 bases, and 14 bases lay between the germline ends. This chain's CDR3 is CASSLRGRGVTEAFF. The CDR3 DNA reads TGTGCCAGCAGCTTACGAGGGAGGGGGGTCACTGAAGCTTTCTTT.

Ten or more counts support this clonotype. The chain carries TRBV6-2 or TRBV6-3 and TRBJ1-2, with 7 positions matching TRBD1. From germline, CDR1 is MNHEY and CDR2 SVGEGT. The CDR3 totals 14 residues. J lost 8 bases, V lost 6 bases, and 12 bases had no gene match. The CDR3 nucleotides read TGTGCCAGCAGACACGGGACAGTTGAAGGCGGCTACACCTTC. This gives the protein CASRHGTVEGGYTF.

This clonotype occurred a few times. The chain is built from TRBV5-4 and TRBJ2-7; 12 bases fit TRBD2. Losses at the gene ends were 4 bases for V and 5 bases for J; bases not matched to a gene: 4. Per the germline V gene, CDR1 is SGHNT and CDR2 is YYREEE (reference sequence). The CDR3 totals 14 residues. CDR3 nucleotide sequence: TGTGCCAGCAGCGAGGCTAGCGGGGGGGACGAGCAGTACGTC. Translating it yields CASSEASGGDEQYV.

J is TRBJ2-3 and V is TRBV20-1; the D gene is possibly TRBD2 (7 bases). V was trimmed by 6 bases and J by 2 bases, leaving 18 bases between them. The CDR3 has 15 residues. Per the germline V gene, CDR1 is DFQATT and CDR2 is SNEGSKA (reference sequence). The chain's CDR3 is CSAPRPGGHTDTQYF. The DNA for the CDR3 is TGCAGTGCCCCAAGGCCGGGGGGCCACACAGATACGCAGTATTTT.

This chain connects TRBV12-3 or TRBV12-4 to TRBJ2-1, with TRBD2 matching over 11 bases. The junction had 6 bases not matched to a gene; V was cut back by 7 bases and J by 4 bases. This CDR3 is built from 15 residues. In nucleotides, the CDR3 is TGTGCCAGCACCTTACTAGCGGGGGTTTACAATGAGCAGTTCTTC. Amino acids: CASTLLAGVYNEQFF.

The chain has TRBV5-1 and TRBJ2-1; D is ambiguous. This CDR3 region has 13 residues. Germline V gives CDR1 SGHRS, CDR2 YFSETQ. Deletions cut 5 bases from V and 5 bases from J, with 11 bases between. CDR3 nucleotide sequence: TGCGCCAGCAGTGGAATCGCTGACAATGAGCAGTTCTTC. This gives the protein CASSGIADNEQFF.

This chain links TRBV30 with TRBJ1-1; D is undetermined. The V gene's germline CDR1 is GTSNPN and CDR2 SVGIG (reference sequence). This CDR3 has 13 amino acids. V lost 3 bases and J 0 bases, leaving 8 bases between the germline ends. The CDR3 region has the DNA TGTGCCTGGAGCGGCAGATTGAACACTGAAGCTTTCTTT. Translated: CAWSGRLNTEAFF.

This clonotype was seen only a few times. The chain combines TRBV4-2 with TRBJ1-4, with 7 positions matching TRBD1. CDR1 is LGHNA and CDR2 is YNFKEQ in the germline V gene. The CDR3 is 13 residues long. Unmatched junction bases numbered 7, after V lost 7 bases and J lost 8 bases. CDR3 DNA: TGTGCCAGCACTGACAGGGAGGGCGAAAAACTGTTTTTT. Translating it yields CASTDREGEKLFF.

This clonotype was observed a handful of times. The chain's CDR3 is CASSVARLANTGELFF. The CDR3 DNA sequence: TGTGCCAGCAGCGTAGCTCGATTAGCGAACACCGGGGAGCTGTTTTTT. The chain joins TRBV9 to TRBJ2-2; D remains ambiguous. In germline, CDR1 is SGDLS, CDR2 YYNGEE. The CDR3 is 16 amino acids. V was cut by 0 bases and J by 0 bases, with 9 bases left in between.

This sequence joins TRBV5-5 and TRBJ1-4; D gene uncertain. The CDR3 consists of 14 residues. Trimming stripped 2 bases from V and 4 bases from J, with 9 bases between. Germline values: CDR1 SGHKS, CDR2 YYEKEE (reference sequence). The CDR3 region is CASSLLGSNEKLFF. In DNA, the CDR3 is TGTGCCAGCAGCTTACTCGGTAGTAATGAAAAACTGTTTTTT.